This T cell receptor beta chain was sequenced for a study of beta chain features in type 1 diabetes. Study-wide points: The study found moderately but significantly shorter TCRB CDR3s in all four CD4+ subsets of Type 1 diabetes patients. Any HLA type influence on TCRB rearrangement was left unresolved here.

The CDR3 runs 13 residues. Trimming removed 1 base from V and 3 bases from J, with 7 bases in between. Germline V gene data show CDR1 as SEHNR and CDR2 as FQNEAQ (reference sequence). In its sample, this clone was seen a few times. Its antigen remains unknown. Other DNA sequences in the sample encode the same CDR3. Expressed TCRB transcripts were sequenced because the entire RNA isolate underwent reverse transcription. The average read count of naive, central memory and regulatory T cell samples was some 3.8 million. Produced via immunoSEQ multiplex PCR; TCRdb's table is partial and in-frame only. The sample yields hundreds of thousands of clones, roughly 13% seen once.

The chain has TRBV7-9 and TRBJ2-7, with D unresolved. The TCR sequence derives from a man aged 18 to 35 with type 1 diabetes. The sequenced sample was naive CD4+ T cells from blood. The CDR3 nucleotides are TGTGCCAGCAGCTTAGTGGCAGACTACGAGCAGTACTTC. Translated: CASSLVADYEQYF.